Sequencing of this T cell receptor (beta chain) was carried out in a study of PD-L1 blockade in urothelial cancer. Study information: Patients started atezolizumab in about 2014, 1,200 mg intravenously every 3 weeks. General study results and limits: Expansion of tumor-associated blood clones at 3 weeks was greater in durable-benefit patients.

Stated time point: pretreatment peripheral blood. The germline V gene has CDR1 SGHRS and CDR2 YFSETQ. The J segment lost 5 bases and the V segment lost 5 bases, leaving 5 bases of the junction unmatched. The length of the CDR3 is 13 residues. Remarks on this clone: What it binds is not known.

Here immunoSEQ multiplex PCR was the method, and the copy in TCRdb shows in-frame clones only, minus some. Altogether roughly 53,000 clones are present, around 88% being singletons, with the ten largest covering under 15%. The sample was PBMCs, taken around atezolizumab (anti-PD-L1) treatment. J is TRBJ2-7 and V is TRBV5-1; 9 bases are a match to TRBD1. The clonotype comes from a woman in her sixties or seventies with urothelial cancer. CDR3 protein: CASSGQGLNEQYF. The CDR3 nucleotides are TGCGCCAGCAGTGGACAGGGGCTGAACGAGCAGTACTTC.